The sample holds a few counts of the clone carrying this TCR beta chain. These data come from a study of human T cells and chemical hapten exposure. One entry per CDR3 protein, called by TCRdb with MiXCR from the RACE reads. The sample has 300,000 to 400,000 distinct CDR3 sequences; 4% to 6% are singletons. The time point is: pre-sensitization, week 0. Described treatment: therapeutic diphenylcyclopropenone sensitization with weekly scalp DPC. The source is a woman in her forties or fifties with alopecia areata. Some clones in this sample may be carry-over from other donors' samples. The sequenced sample was whole blood, obtained in connection with sensitization to the hapten diphenylcyclopropenone (DPC).

The CDR3: CASSPRLRDEQFF. The CDR3 bases are TGTGCCAGCAGCCCCCGCCTGAGGGATGAGCAGTTCTTC. The chain uses TRBV3-1 and TRBJ2-1; tentatively, D is TRBD2 (5 bases). The CDR3 totals 13 residues. Trimming cost V 4 bases and J 8 bases, with 12 bases left between them. The germline CDR1 and CDR2 sequences are LGHDT and YNNKEL (reference sequence).